These T cell receptor beta chains were read from a single sample in a study of blood T cell repertoires in COVID-19. The method was immunoSEQ multiplex PCR; TCRdb's version includes in-frame clones alone and lacks a portion of them. The sample records about 98,000 clones, approximately 92% being singletons. The sample consisted of peripheral blood. The receptors come from a woman aged 45-60 years with COVID-19, enrolled during active disease. CDR3s include the opening cysteine and the closing phenylalanine or tryptophan. The D gene is left open where the match is weak. Only some rows state a clone size, as once, few, many or a class for expanded clones.

>TRBV11-2|.|TRBJ1-1|.
TGTGCCAGCAGCTTAGATGAGGGTTCGAACACTGAAGCTTTCTTT
CASSLDEGSNTEAFF
>TRBV5-4|few|TRBJ1-2|.
TGTGCCAGCAGCCCCCGGGGGAGATTCCACTATGGCTACACCTTC
CASSPRGRFHYGYTF
>TRBV28|.|TRBJ1-2|TRBD1
TGTGCCAGCAGTTTAATTACAACAGGGGGTGGCTACACCTTC
CASSLITTGGGYTF
>TRBV7-8|.|TRBJ1-1|.
TGTGCCAGCAGCCGCTTAGACCCGGGGGGGAGGACTGAAGCTTTCTTT
CASSRLDPGGRTEAFF
>TRBV6-5|.|TRBJ2-3|TRBD1
TGTGCCATCCACCGGGACAGGGGCGCAGATACGCAGTATTTT
CAIHRDRGADTQYF
>TRBV10-2|.|TRBJ2-3|.
TGCGCCAGCAGTGACCCGATCAAGCCGCAGTATTTT
CASSDPIKPQYF
>TRBV6-6|once|TRBJ1-4|TRBD1
TGTGCCAGCAGTACCACAGGGGGTGGAAATGAAAAACTGTTTTTT
CASSTTGGGNEKLFF
>TRBV10-2|.|TRBJ2-2|.
TGCGCCAGCAGTGAGTGGAAGGAGGGCGGGGAGCTGTTTTTT
CASSEWKEGGELFF
>TRBV19|.|TRBJ2-3|.
TGTGCCACTAAGCGGGTCCGCACAGATACGCAGTATTTT
CATKRVRTDTQYF
>TRBV2|few|TRBJ1-6|.
TGTGCCAGCAGTGACCCCGGTAATTCACCCCTCCACTTT
CASSDPGNSPLHF
>TRBV4-1|.|TRBJ1-2|.
TGCGCCAGCAGCCAAGAAGGCGAGGGTAATTTTTATGGCTACACCTTC
CASSQEGEGNFYGYTF
>TRBV6-5|.|TRBJ1-2|TRBD1
TGTGCCAGCAATGGGGACAGGCCAGTGGGCACCTTC
CASNGDRPVGTF
>TRBV11-2|.|TRBJ1-3|TRBD1
TGTGCCAGCAGCACAGGGGCTGGAAACACCATATATTTT
CASSTGAGNTIYF
>TRBV9|once|TRBJ1-4|TRBD1
TGTGCCAGCAGCGTTTCGGGACAGCCTAATGAAAAACTGTTTTTT
CASSVSGQPNEKLFF
>TRBV3-1/TRBV3-2|.|TRBJ1-1|.
TGTGCCAGCAGCCAAGTACCTAGGCAGCTGAACACTGAAGCTTTCTTT
CASSQVPRQLNTEAFF
>TRBV27|.|TRBJ2-3|TRBD2
TGTGCCAGCAGTTTAGGGACTAGCATCCCAGATACGCAGTATTTT
CASSLGTSIPDTQYF
>TRBV12-5|.|TRBJ2-2|.
TGTGCTAGTGGTTTGCCTGGACAGACGTTGCTTGACACCGGGGAGCTGTTTTTT
CASGLPGQTLLDTGELFF
>TRBV24-1|few|TRBJ1-2|.
TGTGCCACCAGTGATTTGAACAGGGTTTCTGGCTACACCTTC
CATSDLNRVSGYTF
>TRBV27|.|TRBJ1-2|.
TGTGCCAGCAGCCCCATTAGGAGCTCCTATGGCTACACCTTC
CASSPIRSSYGYTF
>TRBV19|.|TRBJ2-1|.
TGTGCCAGTAGTATAAGGATCTTCTCCGGGGAGCTGAATCGTGGTGAGCAGTTCTTC
CASSIRIFSGELNRGEQFF
>TRBV6-2/TRBV6-3|.|TRBJ1-6|TRBD1
TGTGCCAGCAGTATTCAGGGGGCGAGGGTATCAAATTCACCCCTCCACTTT
CASSIQGARVSNSPLHF
>TRBV5-6|.|TRBJ1-5|.
TGTGCCAGCAGCCCGGGACGGGGAGGTCAGCCCCAGCATTTT
CASSPGRGGQPQHF
>TRBV5-4|once|TRBJ2-1|TRBD1
TGTGCCAGCAGCGGGAGGACAGGGCGGGTATTTGATGAGCAGTTCTTC
CASSGRTGRVFDEQFF
>TRBV7-8|once|TRBJ2-1|TRBD1
TGTGCCAGCAGCCAACGACAGGGGAGCTCCTACAATGAGCAGTTCTTC
CASSQRQGSSYNEQFF
>TRBV15|once|TRBJ1-6|TRBD1
TGTGCCACCGACCGGACAGGGGACGGGGATTCACCCCTCCACTTT
CATDRTGDGDSPLHF
>TRBV19|.|TRBJ2-1|.
TGTGCCAGTAGTATAACCGGGAATGAGCAGTTCTTC
CASSITGNEQFF
>TRBV11-3|.|TRBJ2-3|TRBD1
TGTGCCAGCAGCCAAGGACAGGTGGGAGATACGCAGTATTTT
CASSQGQVGDTQYF
>TRBV27|.|TRBJ1-2|.
TGTGCCAGCAGTCTACAGGGTGGAGCTAACTATGGCTACACCTTC
CASSLQGGANYGYTF
>TRBV10-3|.|TRBJ1-4|.
TGTGCCATCAGTGGCGTTTTGGGCGCGACTAATGAAAAACTGTTTTTT
CAISGVLGATNEKLFF
>TRBV7-2|.|TRBJ2-7|TRBD2
TGTGCCAGCAGCTCCGGGACTAGCGACTACGAGCAGTACTTC
CASSSGTSDYEQYF
>TRBV19|.|TRBJ1-4|TRBD1
TGTGCCAGTAGTATGGGAACAGGGGTGACTAATGAAAAACTGTTTTTT
CASSMGTGVTNEKLFF
>TRBV6-4|.|TRBJ2-1|TRBD2
TGTGCCAGCAGTGACCTCGGGGGGGGCCTTAATGAGCAGTTCTTC
CASSDLGGGLNEQFF
>TRBV5-5|.|TRBJ1-2|.
TGTGCCAGCAGTGGAGAGGTTGGCTACACCTTC
CASSGEVGYTF
>TRBV29-1|.|TRBJ2-2|.
TGCAGCTCATCGACAGGTGTCACCGGGGAGCTGTTTTTT
CSSSTGVTGELFF
>TRBV30|.|TRBJ2-7|.
TGTGCCTGGAGCCCTCGGGGATTATACGAGCAGTACTTC
CAWSPRGLYEQYF
>TRBV9|.|TRBJ2-5|.
TGTGCCAGCACCACCCTAGCAGATGAGACCCAGTACTTC
CASTTLADETQYF
>TRBV6-5|.|TRBJ2-7|TRBD1
TGTGCCAGCAGTTCCATCCGGGACAGGGGAATCTACGAGCAGTACTTC
CASSSIRDRGIYEQYF
>TRBV5-8|.|TRBJ1-5|.
TGTGCCAGCAGCCCAGGGGAATTGGGCAATCAGCCCCAGCATTTT
CASSPGELGNQPQHF
>TRBV19|few|TRBJ1-1|.
TGTGCCAGTAGTGCAGGACACCCAAACACTGAAGCTTTCTTT
CASSAGHPNTEAFF
>TRBV4-3|.|TRBJ1-2|.
TGCGCCAGCAGCCAAGATCAAACTTCGAGGAATGGCTACACCTTC
CASSQDQTSRNGYTF
>TRBV10-3|.|TRBJ2-3|TRBD2
TGTGCCATCAGTGACGCCGCTAGCGGGGAGGATACGCAGTATTTT
CAISDAASGEDTQYF
>TRBV19|.|TRBJ1-1|.
TGTGCCAGTAGTATTAACATGAACACTGAAGCTTTCTTT
CASSINMNTEAFF
>TRBV18|.|TRBJ1-1|.
TGTGCCAGCTCACCAGACAGCCTGAACACTGAAGCTTTCTTT
CASSPDSLNTEAFF
>TRBV11-2|.|TRBJ1-4|TRBD1
TGTGCCAGCAGCCGACAGGGTCCAACTAATGAAAAACTGTTTTTT
CASSRQGPTNEKLFF
>TRBV19|.|TRBJ2-6|.
TGTGCCAGTAGTCCCTACCGAAGAAACTCGGGGTTAGTAACTGGGGCCAACGTCCTGACTTTC
CASSPYRRNSGLVTGANVLTF
>TRBV9|.|TRBJ1-3|TRBD1
TGTGCCAGCAGCGTAGTGCCCGCCGGGACAGGGGCGTACACCATATATTTT
CASSVVPAGTGAYTIYF
>TRBV6-5|.|TRBJ1-2|TRBD1
TGTGCCAGCAGTTCCCGGGACAGGGGCCATGGCTACACCTTC
CASSSRDRGHGYTF
>TRBV5-1|.|TRBJ1-1|TRBD1
TGCGCCAGCAGCCTAGACAGGGTAGGGAATGAAGCTTTCTTT
CASSLDRVGNEAFF
>TRBV14|.|TRBJ1-1|.
TGTGCCAGCAGCCACGTACTCCTACAGGGAAAGAAAACTGAAGCTTTCTTT
CASSHVLLQGKKTEAFF
>TRBV7-2|.|TRBJ2-7|.
TGTGCCAGCAGCTTATTTGGGGAAGGCGGAGGCTACGAGCAGTACTTC
CASSLFGEGGGYEQYF
>TRBV5-1|.|TRBJ1-2|.
TGCGCCAGCAGCCCGTCGGACAGACGCGGCTACACCTTC
CASSPSDRRGYTF
>TRBV2|.|TRBJ2-4|TRBD1
TGTGCCAGCACCGGGACAGGGGAACCACAGTACTTC
CASTGTGEPQYF
>TRBV3-1/TRBV3-2|.|TRBJ2-5|TRBD2
TGTGCCAGCAGCCATAAACTAGCGGGGGGTCAAGAGACCCAGTACTTC
CASSHKLAGGQETQYF
>TRBV24-1|.|TRBJ2-7|TRBD1
TGTGCCACCATAGGCCAGGGGGCCTGTGGCGAGCAGTACTTC
CATIGQGACGEQYF
>TRBV15|.|TRBJ1-5|TRBD1
TGTGCCACTAGTCCGGGACAGTGGGGCAATCAGCCCCAGCATTTT
CATSPGQWGNQPQHF